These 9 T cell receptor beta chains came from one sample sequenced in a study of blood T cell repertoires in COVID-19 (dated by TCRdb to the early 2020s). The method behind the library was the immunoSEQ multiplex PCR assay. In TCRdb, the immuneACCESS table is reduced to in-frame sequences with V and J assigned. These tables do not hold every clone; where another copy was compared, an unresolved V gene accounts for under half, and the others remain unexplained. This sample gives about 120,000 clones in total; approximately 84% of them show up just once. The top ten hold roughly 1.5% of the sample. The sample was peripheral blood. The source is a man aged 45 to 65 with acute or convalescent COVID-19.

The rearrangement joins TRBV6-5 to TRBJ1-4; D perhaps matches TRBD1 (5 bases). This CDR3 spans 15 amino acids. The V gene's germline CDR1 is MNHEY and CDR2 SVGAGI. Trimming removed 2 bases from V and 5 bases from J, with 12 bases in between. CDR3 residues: CASSYGGGENEKLFF. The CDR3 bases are TGTGCCAGCAGTTACGGCGGGGGTGAGAATGAAAAACTGTTTTTT.

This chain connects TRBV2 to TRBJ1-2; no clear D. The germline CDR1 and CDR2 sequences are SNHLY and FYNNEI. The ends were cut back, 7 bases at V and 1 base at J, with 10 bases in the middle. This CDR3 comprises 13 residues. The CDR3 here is CASTFGNNYGYTF. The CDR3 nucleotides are TGTGCCAGCACGTTCGGTAATAACTATGGCTACACCTTC.

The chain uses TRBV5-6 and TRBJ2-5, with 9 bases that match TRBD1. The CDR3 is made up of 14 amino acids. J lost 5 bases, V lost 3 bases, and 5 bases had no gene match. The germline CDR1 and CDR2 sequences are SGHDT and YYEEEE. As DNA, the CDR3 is TGTGCCAGCAGCTCCGGGACAGGGCGGGAGACCCAGTACTTC. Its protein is CASSSGTGRETQYF.

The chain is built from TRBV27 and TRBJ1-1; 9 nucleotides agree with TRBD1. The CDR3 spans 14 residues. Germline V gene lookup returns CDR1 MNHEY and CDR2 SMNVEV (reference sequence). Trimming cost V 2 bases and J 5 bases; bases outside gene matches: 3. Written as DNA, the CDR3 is TGTGCCAGCAGTTTAGGACAGGGGTGGACTGAAGCTTTCTTT. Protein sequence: CASSLGQGWTEAFF.

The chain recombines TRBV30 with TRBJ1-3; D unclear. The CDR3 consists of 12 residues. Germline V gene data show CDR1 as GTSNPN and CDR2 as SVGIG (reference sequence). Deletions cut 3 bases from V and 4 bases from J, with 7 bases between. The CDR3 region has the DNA TGTGCCTGGAGCCCTAGAGGAAACACCATATATTTT. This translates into CAWSPRGNTIYF.

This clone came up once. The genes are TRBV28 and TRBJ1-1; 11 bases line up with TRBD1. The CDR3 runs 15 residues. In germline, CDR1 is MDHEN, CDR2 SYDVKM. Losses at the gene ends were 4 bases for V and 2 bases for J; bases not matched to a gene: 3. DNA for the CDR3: TGTGCCAGCAGTTGGTGGACAGGGGGCAACACTGAAGCTTTCTTT. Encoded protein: CASSWWTGGNTEAFF.

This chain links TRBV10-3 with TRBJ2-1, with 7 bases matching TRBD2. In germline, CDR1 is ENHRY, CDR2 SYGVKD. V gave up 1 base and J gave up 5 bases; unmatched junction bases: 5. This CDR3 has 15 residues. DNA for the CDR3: TGTGCCATCAGTGAGTTTGGACTAGATCACAATGAGCAGTTCTTC. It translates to CAISEFGLDHNEQFF.

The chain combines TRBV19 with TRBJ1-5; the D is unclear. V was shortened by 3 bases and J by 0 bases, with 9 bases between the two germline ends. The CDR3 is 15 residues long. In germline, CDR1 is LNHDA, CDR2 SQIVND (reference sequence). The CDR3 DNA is TGTGCCAGTAGTATTCGACGGGATAGCAATCAGCCCCAGCATTTT. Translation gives CASSIRRDSNQPQHF.

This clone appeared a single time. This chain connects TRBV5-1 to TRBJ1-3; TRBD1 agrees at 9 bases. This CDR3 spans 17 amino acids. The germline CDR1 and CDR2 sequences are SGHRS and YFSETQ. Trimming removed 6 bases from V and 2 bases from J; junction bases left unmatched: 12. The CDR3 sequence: CASTTGTGRVAGNTIYF. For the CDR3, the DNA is TGCGCCAGCACCACCGGGACAGGGAGGGTAGCTGGAAACACCATATATTTT.